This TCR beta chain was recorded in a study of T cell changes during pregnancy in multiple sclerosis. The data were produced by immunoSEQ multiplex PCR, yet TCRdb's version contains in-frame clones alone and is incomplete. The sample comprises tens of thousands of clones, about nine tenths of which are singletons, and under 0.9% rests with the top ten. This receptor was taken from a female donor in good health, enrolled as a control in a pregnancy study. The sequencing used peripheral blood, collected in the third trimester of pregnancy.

The CDR3 is CASSQLQFNEKLFF. The CDR3, as DNA: TGCGCCAGCAGCCAATTACAGTTTAATGAAAAACTGTTTTTT. The gene calls are TRBV4-1 and TRBJ1-4; D gene ambiguous. The length of the CDR3 is 14 residues. Trimming removed 2 bases at V and 4 bases at J, with 8 bases between. Germline V CDR1 and CDR2: MGHRA, YSYEKL.